This T cell receptor (beta chain) stems from a study of regulatory T cells in long-lasting Graves disease. Across the study: For under 3 months, newly diagnosed Graves' patients had been taking antithyroid drugs.

This clonotype was seen at least ten times. Trimming removed 3 bases from V and 8 bases from J; junction bases left unmatched: 6. CDR1 and CDR2 from the germline V gene are SEHNR and FQNEAQ (reference sequence). This CDR3 has 15 residues. Time point of the sample: newly diagnosed GD, antithyroid drugs for less than 3 months. Following extraction of RNA from PBMCs, that RNA was used to make the TCR library. To make TCR beta libraries, researchers used iRepertoire HTBI primers and Arm-PCR of CDR3 regions. TCRdb independently ran MiXCR on the multiplex PCR reads; one entry per CDR3 protein. The repertoire has roughly 260,000 distinct CDR3 sequences, about 18% of them found once; the top ten carry 12% to 15%. These same data were also listed under a study on T cells in Graves' hyperthyroidism and ophthalmopathy. From that study: Patients between 18 and 65 years old had hyperthyroidism, newly diagnosed and lasting under 2 months. A median about 6.2 months before onset, the model predicted ophthalmopathy.

J is TRBJ2-1 and V is TRBV7-9; 11 bases map to TRBD2. The TCR sequence derives from a woman aged 25 to 39 with Graves disease. This specimen consisted of peripheral blood mononuclear cells (PBMCs), obtained at new diagnosis, from a patient treated with antithyroid drugs. CDR3 in amino acids: CASSFSGGVGDEQFF. The DNA of the CDR3 is TGTGCCAGCAGCTTTAGCGGGGGGGTGGGGGATGAGCAGTTCTTC.